The 13 T cell receptor beta chains below were found in one sample sequenced in a study of blood T cells in healthy people across ages. A J-beta primer mix and a sample-barcoded 5' primer were used in a second PCR of about 7 to 11 cycles. From the 5' RACE reads, TCRdb called clonotypes with MiXCR, one entry per CDR3 protein. The profile shows about 1.6 million distinct CDR3 sequences, about 32% of them singletons. Material: blood. The receptor set was obtained from a woman between 25 and 40 years old in good health.

The chain combines TRBV4-1 with TRBJ2-1; 11 nucleotides line up with TRBD1. Near its end, the DNA agrees better with TRBJ2-7, so the J call may be wrong. Germline loops: CDR1 MGHRA, CDR2 YSYEKL. This CDR3 is 16 amino acids long. CDR3 coding DNA: TGCGCCAGCAGCCCGCGAGGACAGGGGGCGGGTGATGAGCAGTACTTC. It translates to CASSPRGQGAGDEQYF.

The CDR3 protein is CASSTPLEGDTQYF. In nucleotides, the CDR3 is TGTGCCAGCAGCACCCCTCTAGAGGGGGATACGCAGTATTTT. The chain employs TRBV9 and TRBJ2-3; D may match TRBD1 or TRBD2 (5 bases each). Germline V CDR1 and CDR2: SGDLS, YYNGEE. V lost 4 bases, J lost 6 bases, and 15 bases lay in between. The length of the CDR3 is 14 residues.

This clonotype appeared many times. The chain employs TRBV20-1 and TRBJ2-7; unclear D gene. The CDR3 runs 12 residues. Germline V gene data show CDR1 as DFQATT and CDR2 as SNEGSKA (reference sequence). V lost 3 bases and J 3 bases, leaving 9 bases between the germline ends. CDR3 residues: CSASSGNYEQYF. The CDR3 DNA is TGCAGTGCTAGCTCTGGAAACTACGAGCAGTACTTC.

CDR3 DNA sequence: TGTGCCAGCAGCTTAGGGCGGGAGGAGGCCACCGGGGAGCTGTTTTTT. It yields the protein CASSLGREEATGELFF. This rearrangement joins TRBV7-2 to TRBJ2-2, with 8 bases fitting TRBD2. The CDR3 consists of 16 residues. CDR1 is SGHTA and CDR2 is FQGNSA in the germline V gene. The junction had 5 bases not matched to a gene; V was cut back by 1 base and J by 4 bases.

V usage is TRBV9 and J usage is TRBJ2-6, with a possible D match to TRBD1 (5 bases). This CDR3 has 18 residues. Trimming cost V 4 bases and J 2 bases, with 19 bases left between them. Germline V gives CDR1 SGDLS, CDR2 YYNGEE. CDR3 region: CASSPRQSLVAGANVLTF. As DNA, the CDR3 is TGTGCCAGCAGCCCACGACAGAGCCTGGTAGCTGGGGCCAACGTCCTGACTTTC.

This rearrangement joins TRBV28 to TRBJ1-1, with 7 bases that match TRBD1. The CDR3 loop spans 14 amino acids. The germline CDR1 and CDR2 sequences are MDHEN and SYDVKM. With 6 bases clipped from V and 1 base from J, the junction kept 5 bases outside the gene matches. This CDR3 is CASRLGGWNTEAFF. DNA of the CDR3: TGTGCCAGCAGGTTAGGGGGCTGGAACACTGAAGCTTTCTTT. Using reference TRBV28 and TRBJ1-1 for the parts outside the CDR3, the full variable domain is DVKVTQSSRYLVKRTGEKVFLECVQDMDHENMFWYRQDPGLGLRLIYFSYDVKMKEKGDIPEGYSVSREKKERFSLILESASTNQTSMYLCASRLGGWNTEAFFGQGTRLTVV.

V usage is TRBV7-9 and J usage is TRBJ2-1; 8 nucleotides match TRBD2. CDR1 SEHNR and CDR2 FQNEAQ come from the germline V gene (reference sequence). The CDR3 loop spans 16 amino acids. Trimming took 3 bases from V and 6 from J; bases not matched to a gene: 10. CDR3 DNA: TGTGCCAGCAGCTTCTATCGGGAGGGCCGGGGCAATGAGCAGTTCTTC. It yields the protein CASSFYREGRGNEQFF.

This clonotype was recorded many times. The rearrangement joins TRBV6-2 or TRBV6-3 to TRBJ2-5; TRBD2 matches at 13 bases. The J segment lost 4 bases and the V segment lost 5 bases, leaving 4 bases of the junction unmatched. Germline V gene lookup returns CDR1 MNHEY and CDR2 SVGEGT. The CDR3 runs 15 residues. CDR3 amino acids: CASSLGLAGAETQYF. The CDR3 DNA reads as TGTGCCAGCAGTCTCGGACTAGCGGGAGCAGAGACCCAGTACTTC.

This clonotype has more than one count but fewer than ten. This chain connects TRBV5-1 to TRBJ1-2; 7 bases map to TRBD1. The CDR3 totals 14 residues. The germline gives CDR1 SGHRS, CDR2 YFSETQ. Germline trimming cut 0 bases from V and 4 bases from J; bases unmatched to any gene: 3. This chain's CDR3 is CASSLEGAAYGYTF. CDR3 DNA sequence: TGCGCCAGCAGCTTGGAGGGGGCGGCCTATGGCTACACCTTC. Variable domain in full (rest from reference TRBV5-1 and TRBJ1-2): KAGVTQTPRYLIKTRGQQVTLSCSPISGHRSVSWYQQTPGQGLQFLFEYFSETQRNKGNFPGRFSGRQFSNSRSEMNVSTLELGDSALYLCASSLEGAAYGYTFGSGTRLTVV.

The sample holds a few counts of this clonotype. The rearrangement joins TRBV24-1 to TRBJ2-1, with 13 bases lining up with TRBD2. The ends lost 8 bases at V and 2 bases at J; junction bases unmatched: 11. Per the germline V gene, CDR1 is KGHDR and CDR2 is SFDVKD. This CDR3 region has 18 residues. CDR3 in DNA: TGTGCCACCAACTCGGGACTAGCGGGATGGGGTACCTACAATGAGCAGTTCTTC. Protein sequence: CATNSGLAGWGTYNEQFF.

The chain has TRBV20-1 and TRBJ2-1; D is possibly TRBD2 (5 bases). This CDR3 spans 15 amino acids. Germline CDR1 DFQATT, CDR2 SNEGSKA (reference sequence). The germline V and J ends were trimmed by 3 bases and 4 bases, with 16 bases remaining between them. CDR3 residues: CSARGQRARYNEQFF. The CDR3, as DNA: TGCAGTGCTAGGGGTCAGAGGGCGCGATACAATGAGCAGTTCTTC.

CDR3 nucleotides: TGTGCCAGCAGCTACGTCCGGTTATACGGCGGCCAAGAGACCCAGTACTTC. This encodes CASSYVRLYGGQETQYF. The V call is TRBV7-8, the J call TRBJ2-5; D not resolved. The V end lost 4 bases, the J end lost 1 base, and 19 bases lay between the germline ends. This CDR3 is built from 17 residues. Germline-derived CDR1 and CDR2 are SGHVS and FQNEAQ.

The chain combines TRBV19 with TRBJ2-4, with TRBD1 matching over 8 bases. Matching the DNA end better, TRBJ2-7 makes the J call doubtful. Per germline, CDR1 LNHDA and CDR2 SQIVND (reference sequence). The CDR3 covers 15 residues. CDR3 sequence reads: CASSRESGTGYEQYF. In DNA, the CDR3 is TGTGCCAGTAGTAGAGAGTCGGGGACAGGCTACGAGCAGTACTTC.